Listed below are T cell receptor beta chains from one sample, sequenced in a study of low-dose radiotherapy and immunotherapy resistance in tumors. In TCRdb, the reads were re-called with MiXCR into one record per CDR3 protein. The sample holds 50,000 or so distinct CDR3 sequences, 33% seen once. The material was PBMCs, obtained after low-dose radiotherapy plus immunotherapy. These receptors originate from a male donor with rectosigmoid adenocarcinoma. Each CDR3 is given with its conserved first and last residue. The D gene is left open where the match is weak. Expanded clones get a size class; other rows say once, few or many, or leave the size out.

CASSVWDGSYEQYF	TGTGCCAGCAGCGTATGGGACGGTTCCTACGAGCAGTACTTC	TRBV9	.	TRBJ2-7	.
CASSSGMGSTDTQYF	TGTGCCAGCAGTAGCGGGATGGGTAGCACAGATACGCAGTATTTT	TRBV6-4	.	TRBJ2-3	TRBD2
CASSDRDRDSYEQYF	TGCGCCAGCAGCGACCGGGACAGGGATTCCTACGAGCAGTACTTC	TRBV5-1	.	TRBJ2-7	TRBD1
CASSVVTESEAFF	TGTGCCAGCAGCGTAGTGACCGAATCTGAAGCTTTCTTT	TRBV9	once	TRBJ1-1	.
CASKGTDSYNEQFF	TGTGCCAGCAAGGGGACAGATTCCTACAATGAGCAGTTCTTC	TRBV28	few	TRBJ2-1	TRBD1
CASSPLGTANTGELFF	TGTGCCAGTAGTCCTCTCGGGACGGCGAACACCGGGGAGCTGTTTTTT	TRBV19	once	TRBJ2-2	.
CASLGQRGANEQFF	TGTGCCAGCCTTGGCCAGCGGGGGGCCAATGAGCAGTTCTTC	TRBV18	many	TRBJ2-1	TRBD2
CASSPGLAGAYEQYF	TGCGCCAGCAGCCCGGGACTAGCGGGAGCCTACGAGCAGTACTTC	TRBV5-1	many	TRBJ2-7	TRBD2
CASSLLDGPYEQYF	TGTGCCAGCAGCTTATTAGATGGGCCTTACGAGCAGTACTTC	TRBV7-9	many	TRBJ2-7	.
CATSPGTGGNYEQYF	TGTGCCACTTCCCCCGGGACAGGGGGCAACTACGAGCAGTACTTC	TRBV19	many	TRBJ2-7	TRBD1
CASRLDGTYEQYF	TGCGCCAGCAGACTAGACGGGACCTACGAGCAGTACTTC	TRBV5-1	.	TRBJ2-7	.
CASSHGLAGRETQYF	TGTGCCAGCAGCCACGGACTAGCGGGGAGGGAGACCCAGTACTTC	TRBV27	.	TRBJ2-5	TRBD2
CASSLNWDVSNQPQHF	TGTGCCAGCAGCTTAAATTGGGATGTCAGCAATCAGCCCCAGCATTTT	TRBV5-8	.	TRBJ1-5	.
CASSFWTGEYIQYF	TGTGCCAGCAGCTTTTGGACAGGGGAGTACATTCAGTACTTC	TRBV5-6	many	TRBJ2-4	TRBD1
CASSPGVAGGRVLNEQFF	TGTGCCAGCAGCCCCGGGGTAGCGGGAGGCCGAGTCTTGAATGAGCAGTTCTTC	TRBV7-9	few	TRBJ2-1	TRBD2
CASHPGHEGTGELFF	TGCGCCAGCCACCCGGGGCACGAGGGCACCGGGGAGCTGTTTTTT	TRBV5-1	many	TRBJ2-2	.